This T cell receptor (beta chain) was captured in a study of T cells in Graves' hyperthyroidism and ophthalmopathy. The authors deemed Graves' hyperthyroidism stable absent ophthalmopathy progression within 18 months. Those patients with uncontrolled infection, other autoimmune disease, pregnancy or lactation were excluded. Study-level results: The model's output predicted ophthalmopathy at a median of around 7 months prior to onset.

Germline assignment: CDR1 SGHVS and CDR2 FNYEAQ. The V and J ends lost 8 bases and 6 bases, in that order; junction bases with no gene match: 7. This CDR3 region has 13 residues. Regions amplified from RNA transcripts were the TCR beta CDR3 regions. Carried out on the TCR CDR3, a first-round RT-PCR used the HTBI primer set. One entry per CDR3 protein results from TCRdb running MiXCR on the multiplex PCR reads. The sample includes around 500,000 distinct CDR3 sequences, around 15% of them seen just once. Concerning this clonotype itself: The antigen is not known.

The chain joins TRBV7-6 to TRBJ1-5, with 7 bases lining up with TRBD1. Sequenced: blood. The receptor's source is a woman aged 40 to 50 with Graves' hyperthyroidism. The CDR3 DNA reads TGTGCCAGCCGACAGGGTATAGGTCAGCCCCAGCATTTT. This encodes CASRQGIGQPQHF.